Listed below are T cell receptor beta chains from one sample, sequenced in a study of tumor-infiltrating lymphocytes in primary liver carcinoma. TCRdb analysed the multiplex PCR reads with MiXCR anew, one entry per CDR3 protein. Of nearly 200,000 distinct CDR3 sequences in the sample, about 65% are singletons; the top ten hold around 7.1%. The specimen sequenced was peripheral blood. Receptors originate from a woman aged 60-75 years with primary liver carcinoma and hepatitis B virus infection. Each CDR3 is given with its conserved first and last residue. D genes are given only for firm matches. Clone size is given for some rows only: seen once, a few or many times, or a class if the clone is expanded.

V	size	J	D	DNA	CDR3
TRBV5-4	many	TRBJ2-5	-	TGTGCCAGCAGCTTAAGGGGGGAAGAGACCCAGTACTTC	CASSLRGEETQYF
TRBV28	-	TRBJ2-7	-	TGTGCCAGCAGTTCCTACGAACCCGGGTCCTTCGAGCAGTACTTC	CASSSYEPGSFEQYF
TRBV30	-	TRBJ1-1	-	TGTGCCTGGAAATTCCTCGACACTGAAGCTTTCTTT	CAWKFLDTEAFF
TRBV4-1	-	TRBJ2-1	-	TGCGTCAGCAGCCAAGATCAAGGAGAGGGTGGTGAGCAGTTCTTC	CVSSQDQGEGGEQFF
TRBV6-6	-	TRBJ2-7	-	TGTGCCGGCAATCTTAACGGCGGCCACGAGCAGTACTTC	CAGNLNGGHEQYF
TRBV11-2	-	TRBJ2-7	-	TGTGCCAGCGGTTCCGGACAGTCCTACAAGCAGTACTTC	CASGSGQSYKQYF
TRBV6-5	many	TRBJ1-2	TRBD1	TGTGCCAGCAGTAGCGACAGGGGAGAAGGCTACACCTTC	CASSSDRGEGYTF
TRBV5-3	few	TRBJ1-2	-	TGTGCCAGAAGCTTGGGCGAGGGGAATGGCTACACCTTC	CARSLGEGNGYTF
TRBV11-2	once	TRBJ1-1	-	TGTGCCAGGAGCTTAGGCCTGGCTGAAGCTTCCTTT	CARSLGLAEASF
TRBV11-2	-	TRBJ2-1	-	TGTGTCAGCAGCTTAGGGCAGAACAATGAGCAGTTCTTT	CVSSLGQNNEQFF
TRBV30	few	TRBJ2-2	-	TGTACCTGGAGTCCCGGGGAGACCGGGGAGCTGTTTTTT	CTWSPGETGELFF
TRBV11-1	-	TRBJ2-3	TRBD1	TGTGCCAGCCGCCCCCGGGACAGGGGGTCAGATACGAAGTATTTC	CASRPRDRGSDTKYF
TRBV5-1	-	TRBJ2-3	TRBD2	TGCGCCAGCAGCTTGGCATCGGGAGGGGCAGATATGCAGTATTTT	CASSLASGGADMQYF
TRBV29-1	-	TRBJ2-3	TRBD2	TGTGGCGCTCGGGGGGGTCCCACAGATACGCAGTATTTT	CGARGGPTDTQYF
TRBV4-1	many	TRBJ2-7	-	TGCGCCAGCAGCCAAGTAAGAGACGAGCAGTACTTC	CASSQVRDEQYF
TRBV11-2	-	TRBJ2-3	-	TGTACCAGCTGTTTAGCAATGAGGAGAAGGAGTACAGATACGCAGTATTTT	CTSCLAMRRRSTDTQYF
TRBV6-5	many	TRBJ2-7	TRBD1	TGTGCCAGCAGTTCCACCGGGACAGGGGATGCGGAGCAGTACTTC	CASSSTGTGDAEQYF
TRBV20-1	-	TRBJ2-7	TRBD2	TGCAGTGCTAGAGGGACTAGCGGAGCCCGACTCTCCTACGAGCAGTACTTC	CSARGTSGARLSYEQYF
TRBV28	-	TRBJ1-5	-	TGTGCCAGCTGGGTCAGGATCCATCAGCCCCAGCATTTT	CASWVRIHQPQHF